The 10 T cell receptor beta chains reported below all come from one sample, sequenced in a study of cytomegalovirus exposure and HLA in healthy donors. PCR employed 60 Vbeta and 13 Jbeta primers. Assay used: immunoSEQ multiplex PCR; TCRdb lists only in-frame clones, some missing. Of about 110,000 clones in the sample, 76% were seen once. The material sequenced was PBMCs. These TCRs come from a man aged 40-49 years in good health and CMV-seropositive.

This clone occurred a few times. The genes are TRBV6-1 and TRBJ2-7, with 7 bases matching TRBD2. The CDR3 extends over 15 amino acids. Germline V gene data show CDR1 as MNHNS and CDR2 as SASEGT. Unmatched junction bases numbered 8, after V lost 6 bases and J lost 0 bases. CDR3 sequence reads: CASSHRVAGSYEQYF. In DNA form, the CDR3 reads TGTGCCAGCAGCCATCGGGTAGCGGGCTCCTACGAGCAGTACTTC.

This clone was detected only a few times. The V call is TRBV29-1, the J call TRBJ2-3, with TRBD2 matching over 9 bases. Germline lookup yields CDR1 SQVTM and CDR2 ANQGSEA. The CDR3 totals 16 residues. J gave up 2 bases and V 8 bases, and 14 bases lay outside the gene matches. DNA for the CDR3: TGCAGCTCGACCCCACCCTTAGCGGGGGTCACAGATACGCAGTATTTT. Protein: CSSTPPLAGVTDTQYF.

CDR3 protein: CASSQDARGELFF. The CDR3 DNA follows: TGTGCCAGCAGCCAAGATGCGAGAGGGGAGCTGTTTTTT. The J gene is TRBJ2-2, the V gene TRBV14; D gene ambiguous. The CDR3 contains 13 residues. Germline loops: CDR1 SGHDN, CDR2 FVKESK. V lost 0 bases and J lost 8, with 7 bases in between.

DNA of the CDR3: TGTGCCAGCAGCTTGGGTAGCGGGAGAGGCGATGAGCAGTTCTTC. It translates to CASSLGSGRGDEQFF. The rearrangement uses TRBV5-4 and TRBJ2-1; 9 bases align to TRBD2. The CDR3 is made up of 15 amino acids. The junction had 6 bases not matched to a gene; V was cut back by 0 bases and J by 8 bases. Germline V gene lookup returns CDR1 SGHNT and CDR2 YYREEE (reference sequence).

V gene TRBV20-1 combines with J gene TRBJ1-1; D ambiguous. Looked up from germline, CDR1 is DFQATT and CDR2 is SNEGSKA (reference sequence). The ends were cut back, 3 bases at V and 6 bases at J, with 8 bases in the middle. The CDR3 extends over 11 amino acids. The CDR3 coding sequence is TGCAGTGCTAGTTTGGCAGCTGAAGCTTTCTTT. Protein product: CSASLAAEAFF.

The chain uses TRBV2 and TRBJ2-2; 7 positions match TRBD1. V shed 8 bases, J shed 0 bases, and the junction held 3 bases outside the gene matches. Germline V gene data show CDR1 as SNHLY and CDR2 as FYNNEI. The CDR3 totals 14 residues. This CDR3 is CASATGPNTGELFF. The CDR3 DNA follows: TGTGCCAGCGCGACAGGGCCGAACACCGGGGAGCTGTTTTTT. Full variable domain (remainder filled in from reference TRBV2 and TRBJ2-2): EPEVTQTPSHQVTQMGQEVILRCVPISNHLYFYWYRQILGQKVEFLVSFYNNEISEKSEIFDDQFSVERPDGSNFTLKIRSTKLEDSAMYFCASATGPNTGELFFGEGSRLTVL.

The rearrangement links TRBV18 to TRBJ2-5, with a tentative D call TRBD1 (6 bases). The CDR3 has 15 amino acids. Trimming removed 0 bases at V and 4 bases at J, with 12 bases between. Per the germline V gene, CDR1 is KGHSH and CDR2 is LQKENI. CDR3 sequence reads: CASSPPSRGTETQYF. In DNA form, the CDR3 reads TGTGCCAGCTCACCACCTTCGAGGGGGACAGAGACCCAGTACTTC.

The gene calls are TRBV19 and TRBJ2-1, with a possible D match to TRBD2 (6 bases). The CDR3 is 11 amino acids. Germline CDR1 and CDR2: LNHDA and SQIVND (reference sequence). V lost 6 bases, J lost 10 bases, and 10 bases lay in between. CDR3 DNA sequence: TGTGCCAGTAGGCTAGCGTACGAGCAGTTCTTC. This sequence encodes CASRLAYEQFF. Based on the CDR3 plus reference TRBV19 and TRBJ2-1, the full variable domain is DGGITQSPKYLFRKEGQNVTLSCEQNLNHDAMYWYRQDPGQGLRLIYYSQIVNDFQKGDIAEGYSVSREKKESFPLTVTSAQKNPTAFYLCASRLAYEQFFGPGTRLTVL.

This chain uses TRBV7-6 with TRBJ2-2, with 8 bases fitting TRBD1. The CDR3 is 15 amino acids. V dropped 6 bases and J dropped 3; count of bases not matched to a gene: 6. Looked up from germline, CDR1 is SGHVS and CDR2 is FNYEAQ. This CDR3 reads CASSIRGLYTGELFF. The CDR3 coding sequence is TGTGCCAGCAGTATCAGGGGGCTATACACCGGGGAGCTGTTTTTT.

The rearrangement links TRBV4-1 to TRBJ2-7, with TRBD2 matching 8 bases. Germline loops: CDR1 MGHRA, CDR2 YSYEKL. CDR3 length: 15 amino acids. Trimming removed 0 bases from V and 2 bases from J; junction bases left unmatched: 3. This CDR3 is CASSQELAVPYEQYF. The DNA for the CDR3 is TGCGCCAGCAGCCAAGAACTAGCGGTCCCCTACGAGCAGTACTTC.